These 15 T cell receptor beta chains share one sample of origin, sequenced in a study of blood T cell repertoires in COVID-19. Profiled with immunoSEQ multiplex PCR; TCRdb holds only in-frame clones, not every one. Of 120,000 or so clones in the sample, approximately 90% were seen once. Material for sequencing was peripheral blood. Receptors were obtained from a man aged 35 to 55 with acute or convalescent COVID-19.

The rearrangement links TRBV12-2 to TRBJ1-3. TRBV12-2 corresponds to a pseudogene. The CDR3 runs to 16 residues. CDR3 loop: CASRLRFGESGNTIYF. The CDR3 DNA follows: TGTGCAAGTCGCTTAAGATTCGGGGAATCTGGAAACACCATATATTTT.

This clone was observed a handful of times. V gene TRBV25-1 combines with J gene TRBJ2-5; a weak D match, TRBD1 (5 bases). Per the germline V gene, CDR1 is MGHDK and CDR2 is SYGVNS. The germline V and J ends were trimmed by 7 bases and 9 bases, with 12 bases remaining between them. CDR3 size: 11 residues. CDR3 nucleotide sequence: TGTGCCAGCACTAGGAAAGGGGCCCAGTACTTC. Protein product: CASTRKGAQYF. Full variable domain (missing parts from reference TRBV25-1 and TRBJ2-5): EADIYQTPRYLVIGTGKKITLECSQTMGHDKMYWYQQDPGMELHLIHYSYGVNSTEKGDLSSESTVSRIRTEHFPLTLESARPSHTSQYLCASTRKGAQYFGPGTRLLVL.

A single count supports this clone. The chain has TRBV4-3 and TRBJ1-1, with 9 bases aligning to TRBD1. Unmatched junction bases numbered 2, after V lost 3 bases and J lost 0 bases. Per germline, CDR1 LGHNA and CDR2 YSLEER. This CDR3 has 15 amino acids. CDR3 coding DNA: TGCGCCAGCAGCCACGACAGGGGGATGAACACTGAAGCTTTCTTT. Its translation is CASSHDRGMNTEAFF.

The chain carries TRBV19 and TRBJ2-3; 8 bases map to TRBD1. This CDR3 is 14 amino acids long. The germline V gene encodes CDR1 LNHDA and CDR2 SQIVND (reference sequence). With 9 bases clipped from V and 7 bases from J, the junction kept 12 bases outside the gene matches. For the CDR3, the DNA is TGTGCCAGCAGGGAGACAGGGGAAATATATACGCAGTATTTT. Protein product: CASRETGEIYTQYF.

CDR3 protein: CASSSGILAGETQYF. CDR3 nucleotide sequence: TGTGCCAGCAGCTCCGGCATCCTAGCGGGAGAGACCCAGTACTTC. This chain uses TRBV7-2 with TRBJ2-5; TRBD2 matches 8 bases. The CDR3 contains 15 residues. Trimming cost V 4 bases and J 4 bases; bases outside gene matches: 8. Germline loops: CDR1 SGHTA, CDR2 FQGNSA. Looking up the rest from reference TRBV7-2 and TRBJ2-5 gives the full variable domain: GAGVSQSPSNKVTEKGKDVELRCDPISGHTALYWYRQSLGQGLEFLIYFQGNSAPDKSGLPSDRFSAERTGGSVSTLTIQRTQQEDSAVYLCASSSGILAGETQYFGPGTRLLVL.

The rearrangement links TRBV6-2 or TRBV6-3 to TRBJ1-5; perhaps TRBD1 as D (5 bases). Per the germline V gene, CDR1 is MNHEY and CDR2 is SVGEGT. V lost 2 bases, J lost 3 bases, and 14 bases lay in between. This CDR3 has 16 amino acids. CDR3: CASSYRQTSPNQPQHF. CDR3 bases: TGTGCCAGCAGTTACCGACAGACCTCCCCCAATCAGCCCCAGCATTTT.

The CDR3 sequence: CSVQGQGNTEAFF. Here the CDR3 DNA reads TGCAGCGTCCAAGGACAAGGGAACACTGAAGCTTTCTTT. The chain joins TRBV29-1 to TRBJ1-1; the D gene is possibly TRBD1 (5 bases). The V gene lost 6 bases and the J gene lost 1 base, with 12 bases spanning the gap. The germline V gene has CDR1 SQVTM and CDR2 ANQGSEA. CDR3 length equals 13 residues.

The CDR3 sequence: CATSRGDRIYEQYF. In DNA form, the CDR3 reads TGTGCCACCAGCAGAGGGGACAGGATCTACGAGCAGTACTTC. This chain connects TRBV15 to TRBJ2-7, with 8 bases identical to TRBD1. There are 14 residues in the CDR3. Germline assignment: CDR1 LNHNV and CDR2 YYDKDF (reference sequence). Trimming took 1 base from V and 3 from J; bases not matched to a gene: 2.

The rearrangement links TRBV7-8 to TRBJ2-1; D gene ambiguous. This CDR3 is built from 17 residues. Germline V gene data show CDR1 as SGHVS and CDR2 as FQNEAQ. V was cut by 1 base and J by 0 bases, with 13 bases left in between. The CDR3 DNA follows: TGTGCCAGCAGCTTAGACCTAGAGGAAAGCTCCTACAATGAGCAGTTCTTC. It codes for CASSLDLEESSYNEQFF.

The chain is built from TRBV7-9 and TRBJ1-5; no clear D. Germline CDR1 SEHNR, CDR2 FQNEAQ (reference sequence). Trimming took 6 bases from V and 3 from J, leaving 9 bases between them. The CDR3 totals 13 residues. The CDR3: CASSRAYNQPQHF. The CDR3 DNA reads as TGTGCCAGCAGTCGAGCGTACAATCAGCCCCAGCATTTT. The entire variable domain, with the rest obtained from reference TRBV7-9 and TRBJ1-5, is as follows: DTGVSQNPRHKITKRGQNVTFRCDPISEHNRLYWYRQTLGQGPEFLTYFQNEAQLEKSRLLSDRFSAERPKGSFSTLEIQRTEQGDSAMYLCASSRAYNQPQHFGDGTRLSIL.

This rearrangement joins TRBV11-2 to TRBJ2-5, with TRBD1 matching over 9 bases. The CDR3 loop spans 15 amino acids. Germline V lookup: CDR1 SGHAT, CDR2 FQNNGV. J gave up 5 bases and V 1 base, and 5 bases lay outside the gene matches. The CDR3 spells CASSLGGTGSETQYF. CDR3 coding DNA: TGTGCCAGCAGCTTAGGAGGGACAGGGTCCGAGACCCAGTACTTC.

The V gene is TRBV16, the J gene TRBJ1-1; 8 bases match TRBD1. The junction had 10 bases not matched to a gene; V was cut back by 4 bases and J by 6 bases. Germline CDR1 KGHSY, CDR2 FQNENV. CDR3 length: 15 amino acids. In DNA, the CDR3 is TGTGCCAGCAGCCGAACCGGGACAGGTACTTCTGAAGCTTTCTTT. Encoded protein: CASSRTGTGTSEAFF.

The V and J genes are TRBV18 and TRBJ1-5; D gene uncertain. Germline CDR1 KGHSH, CDR2 LQKENI. The CDR3 is 13 residues long. Trimming removed 1 base at V and 5 bases at J, with 6 bases between. The CDR3 bases are TGTGCCAGCTCACCACTTCTTGATCAGCCCCAGCATTTT. Translated, it gives CASSPLLDQPQHF.

The chain is built from TRBV5-5 and TRBJ1-1; D ambiguous. V was cut by 3 bases and J by 1 base, with 10 bases left in between. There are 14 residues in the CDR3. Germline values: CDR1 SGHKS, CDR2 YYEKEE (reference sequence). For the CDR3, the DNA is TGTGCCAGCAGCTCAAGCAGGTGGAACACTGAAGCTTTCTTT. Translating it yields CASSSSRWNTEAFF.

The V call is TRBV10-1, the J call TRBJ1-1; D gene unclear. Germline V gives CDR1 WNHNN, CDR2 SYGVQD (reference sequence). This CDR3 region has 15 residues. V gave up 0 bases and J gave up 1 base, with 9 bases separating them. The CDR3 protein is CASSESPTPNTEAFF. The DNA of the CDR3 is TGCGCCAGCAGTGAGTCTCCCACACCGAACACTGAAGCTTTCTTT.